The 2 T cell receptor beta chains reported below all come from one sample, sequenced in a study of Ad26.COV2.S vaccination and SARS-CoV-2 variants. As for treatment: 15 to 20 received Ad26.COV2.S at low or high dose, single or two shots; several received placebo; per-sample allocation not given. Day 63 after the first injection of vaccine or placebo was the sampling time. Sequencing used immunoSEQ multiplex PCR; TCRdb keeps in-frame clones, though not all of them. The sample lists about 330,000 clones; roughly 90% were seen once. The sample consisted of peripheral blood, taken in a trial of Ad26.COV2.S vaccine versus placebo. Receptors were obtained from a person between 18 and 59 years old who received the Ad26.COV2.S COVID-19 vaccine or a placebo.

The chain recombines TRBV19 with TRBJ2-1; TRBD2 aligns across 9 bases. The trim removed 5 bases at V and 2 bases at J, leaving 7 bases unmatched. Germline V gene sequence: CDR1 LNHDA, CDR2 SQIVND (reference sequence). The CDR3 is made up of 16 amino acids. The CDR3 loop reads CASSASGIGAYNEQFF. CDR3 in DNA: TGTGCCAGTAGTGCTAGCGGGATCGGTGCCTACAATGAGCAGTTCTTC.

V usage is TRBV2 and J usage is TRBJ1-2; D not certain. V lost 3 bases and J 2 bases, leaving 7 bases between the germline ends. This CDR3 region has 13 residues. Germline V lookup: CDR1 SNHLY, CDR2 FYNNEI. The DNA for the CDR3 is TGTGCCAGCAGTGACAAATCGAACTATGGCTACACCTTC. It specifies CASSDKSNYGYTF.